One sample yielded the 2 T cell receptor beta chains listed below, sequenced in a study of response to subunit inactivated influenza vaccine. A single record per CDR3 protein comes from TCRdb applying MiXCR to the RT-PCR reads. The sample has hundreds of thousands of distinct CDR3 sequences; approximately 9.9% are singletons. Sequences were derived from PBMCs from blood, sampled roughly 48 days after vaccination. These receptor sequences come from a man aged 50 to 60 who received an inactivated influenza vaccine.

This clonotype was picked up a small number of times. The chain has TRBV30 and TRBJ2-1; D remains unclear. V was cut by 4 bases and J by 4 bases, with 8 bases left in between. This CDR3 comprises 12 residues. Germline V gives CDR1 GTSNPN, CDR2 SVGIG (reference sequence). CDR3 region: CAWIKTYNEQFF. The CDR3 DNA reads TGTGCCTGGATTAAGACTTACAATGAGCAGTTCTTC.

This clonotype has a handful of counts. V gene TRBV2 combines with J gene TRBJ2-3, with 10 bases fitting TRBD2. The germline gives CDR1 SNHLY, CDR2 FYNNEI. Trimming took 6 bases from V and 3 from J; bases not matched to a gene: 6. This CDR3 has 15 amino acids. The DNA for the CDR3 is TGTGCCAGCAGGGTTCTAGCGGGAGAGACAGATACGCAGTATTTT. The encoded protein is CASRVLAGETDTQYF.